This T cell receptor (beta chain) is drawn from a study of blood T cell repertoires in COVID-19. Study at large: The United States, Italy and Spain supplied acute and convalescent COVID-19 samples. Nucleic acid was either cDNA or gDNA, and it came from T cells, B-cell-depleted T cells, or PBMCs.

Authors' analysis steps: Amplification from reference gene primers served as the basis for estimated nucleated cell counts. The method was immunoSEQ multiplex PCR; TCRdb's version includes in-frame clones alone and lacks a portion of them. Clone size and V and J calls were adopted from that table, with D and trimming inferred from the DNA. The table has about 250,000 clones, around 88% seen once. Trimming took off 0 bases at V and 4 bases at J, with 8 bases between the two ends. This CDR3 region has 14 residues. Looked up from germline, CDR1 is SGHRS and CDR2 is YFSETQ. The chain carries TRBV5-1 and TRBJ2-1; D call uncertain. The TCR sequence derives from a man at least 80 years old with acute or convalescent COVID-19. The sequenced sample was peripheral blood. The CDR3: CASSLATDYNEQFF. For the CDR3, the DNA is TGCGCCAGCAGCTTGGCCACAGATTACAATGAGCAGTTCTTC. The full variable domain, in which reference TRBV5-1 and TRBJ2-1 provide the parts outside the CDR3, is KAGVTQTPRYLIKTRGQQVTLSCSPISGHRSVSWYQQTPGQGLQFLFEYFSETQRNKGNFPGRFSGRQFSNSRSEMNVSTLELGDSALYLCASSLATDYNEQFFGPGTRLTVL.